This passage covers 5 T cell receptor beta chains from one sample sequenced in a study of blood T cell repertoires in COVID-19. Only in-frame clones appear in the TCRdb table, and some are missing; sequencing was by immunoSEQ multiplex PCR. The table shows under 200,000 clones, with about 89% occurring only once. The sequencing sample was made of peripheral blood. Receptors were obtained from an older man with acute or convalescent COVID-19.

Notes on this clone: The germline gene is not matched at one end of the junction; a read error may be the cause. V gene TRBV25-1 combines with J gene TRBJ2-7; a weak D match, TRBD1 (6 bases). This CDR3 has 13 amino acids. Per the germline V gene, CDR1 is MGHDK and CDR2 is SYGVNS. This CDR3 reads CASSGGRHFEGCF. The CDR3 nucleotides are TGTGCCAGCAGTGGGGGGCGTCACTTCGAGGGGTGTTTC.

This clone was found once. V usage is TRBV19 and J usage is TRBJ2-1; TRBD2 agrees at 8 bases. The CDR3 is 16 residues long. Germline V gene sequence: CDR1 LNHDA, CDR2 SQIVND (reference sequence). Trimming cost V 3 bases and J 0 bases; bases outside gene matches: 4. CDR3 nucleotides: TGTGCCAGTAGTATTACCCTAGCGGGCTCCTACAATGAGCAGTTCTTC. Protein product: CASSITLAGSYNEQFF.

The gene calls are TRBV18 and TRBJ2-5, with D possibly matching TRBD2 (5 bases). CDR1 is KGHSH and CDR2 is LQKENI in the germline V gene. The CDR3 totals 16 residues. V was trimmed by 4 bases and J by 5 bases, leaving 20 bases between them. CDR3 protein: CASSLNPGSASETQYF. The CDR3 DNA follows: TGTGCCAGCTCACTAAACCCGGGGTCAGCCTCGGAGACCCAGTACTTC.

This clone was recorded once. The chain is built from TRBV10-3 and TRBJ1-4; D is undetermined. V lost 10 bases, J lost 0 bases, and 12 bases lay in between. The germline gives CDR1 ENHRY, CDR2 SYGVKD. This CDR3 is 14 amino acids long. CDR3 residues: CATLKTPTNEKLFF. In nucleotides, the CDR3 is TGTGCCACGTTGAAGACACCAACTAATGAAAAACTGTTTTTT.

The rearrangement links TRBV9 to TRBJ2-3; TRBD1 matches 8 bases. Losses at the gene ends were 1 base for V and 2 bases for J; bases not matched to a gene: 6. The CDR3 totals 16 residues. Germline CDR1 SGDLS, CDR2 YYNGEE. As DNA, the CDR3 is TGTGCCAGCAGCGTAATCGGCAGGGGGCTCACAGATACGCAGTATTTT. Protein product: CASSVIGRGLTDTQYF.